What follows are 18 T cell receptor beta chains derived from one specimen sequenced in a study of T cells of healthy individuals. TCRdb recomputed calls from the 5' RACE reads with MiXCR, one row per CDR3 protein. The sample has 100,000 or so distinct CDR3 sequences, 15% to 20% seen once. The receptors were sampled from a human donor in good health.

The chain combines TRBV29-1 with TRBJ2-1, with a tentative D call TRBD2 (6 bases). CDR3 size: 13 residues. The V and J ends lost 5 bases and 3 bases respectively, with 11 bases between them. The germline gives CDR1 SQVTM, CDR2 ANQGSEA. The chain's CDR3 is CSVIGGLYNEQFF. For the CDR3, the DNA is TGCAGCGTTATAGGAGGGCTCTACAATGAGCAGTTCTTC.

This chain links TRBV7-9 with TRBJ1-4, with D maybe TRBD1 (6 bases). CDR3 length: 14 residues. Germline lookup yields CDR1 SEHNR and CDR2 FQNEAQ (reference sequence). V dropped 4 bases and J dropped 8 bases, with 14 bases sitting between them. As DNA, the CDR3 is TGTGCCAGCAGCTCATCGACAGGAGGAGAAAAACTGTTTTTT. Translated, it gives CASSSSTGGEKLFF.

This clonotype has a handful of counts. The V and J genes are TRBV28 and TRBJ2-2, with TRBD2 as a possible D gene (5 bases). The V and J ends lost 5 bases and 5 bases respectively, with 24 bases between them. Per the germline V gene, CDR1 is MDHEN and CDR2 is SYDVKM. This CDR3 spans 18 amino acids. The CDR3 nucleotides are TGTGCCAGCAGTCGCCTGAACAAACAGATTCCGGGGACCGGGGAGCTGTTTTTT. As protein: CASSRLNKQIPGTGELFF.

This clonotype was counted a few times. The J gene is TRBJ2-7, the V gene TRBV2, with a tentative D call TRBD1 (6 bases). There are 15 residues in the CDR3. Germline V gives CDR1 SNHLY, CDR2 FYNNEI. Trimming removed 0 bases from V and 1 base from J, with 10 bases in between. The CDR3 sequence is CASSEAGRGSYEQYF. Here the CDR3 DNA reads TGTGCCAGCAGTGAAGCGGGCAGGGGATCCTACGAGCAGTACTTC.

This clonotype was observed a handful of times. The rearrangement uses TRBV4-2 and TRBJ2-3; 7 bases align to TRBD2. The germline V gene has CDR1 LGHNA and CDR2 YNFKEQ. J lost 0 bases, V lost 3 bases, and 21 bases had no gene match. The CDR3 covers 21 residues. In nucleotides, the CDR3 is TGTGCCAGCAGCCACGCCAACTTGCCGGGACTACTTAGCTCTAGCACAGATACGCAGTATTTT. Translating gives CASSHANLPGLLSSSTDTQYF.

This clonotype was counted only a few times. This chain uses TRBV28 with TRBJ2-1; D gene unclear. From germline, CDR1 is MDHEN and CDR2 SYDVKM. The CDR3 extends over 15 amino acids. V lost 2 bases and J lost 5, with 13 bases in between. Written as DNA, the CDR3 is TGTGCCAGCAGTTTAGGGGTTAGGGTTAACAATGAGCAGTTCTTC. It encodes CASSLGVRVNNEQFF.

This clonotype came up many times. This sequence joins TRBV12-3 or TRBV12-4 and TRBJ1-6; D is unclear. CDR3 length equals 16 residues. The V end lost 6 bases, the J end lost 7 bases, and 19 bases lay between the germline ends. This chain's CDR3 is CASRPDTRAANSPLHF. The CDR3 DNA follows: TGTGCCAGCAGGCCTGATACCCGGGCCGCGAATTCACCCCTCCACTTT.

In its sample, this clonotype was seen a few times. This chain joins TRBV7-8 and TRBJ2-7, with 10 nucleotides matching TRBD1. The CDR3 loop spans 16 amino acids. V gave up 0 bases and J gave up 4 bases; unmatched junction bases: 6. Germline CDR1 SGHVS, CDR2 FQNEAQ. CDR3 coding DNA: TGTGCCAGCAGCTTAGCGCCGGGGACAGGGGAATACGAGCAGTACTTC. Its translation: CASSLAPGTGEYEQYF.

This chain's CDR3 is CASSLFGSGGAAGELFF. The CDR3 DNA is TGTGCCAGCAGTTTATTCGGTAGCGGGGGGGCGGCCGGGGAGCTGTTTTTT. V gene TRBV12-3 or TRBV12-4 combines with J gene TRBJ2-2; TRBD2 agrees at 11 bases. V was pared by 2 bases and J by 6 bases, with 8 bases of the junction left unmatched. This CDR3 has 17 amino acids.

The count of this clonotype is one. The rearrangement links TRBV7-2 to TRBJ2-1; D unresolved. The CDR3 loop spans 13 amino acids. Trimming cost V 5 bases and J 5 bases, with 10 bases left between them. In germline, CDR1 is SGHTA, CDR2 FQGNSA. The CDR3 region has the DNA TGTGCCAGCAGCACGTCGATTCACAATGAGCAGTTCTTC. This encodes CASSTSIHNEQFF.

The chain carries TRBV20-1 and TRBJ1-2, with 9 bases lining up with TRBD1. Per the germline V gene, CDR1 is DFQATT and CDR2 is SNEGSKA (reference sequence). The length of the CDR3 is 16 residues. Trimming at V came to 3 bases and at J to 3 bases, leaving 11 bases not matched to a gene. CDR3 in amino acids: CSARSTGGGADYGYTF. The CDR3 DNA sequence: TGCAGTGCTAGGTCCACAGGGGGCGGCGCGGACTATGGCTACACCTTC.

This clonotype was picked up a small number of times. J is TRBJ1-2 and V is TRBV6-5; 8 bases are a match to TRBD1. CDR1 and CDR2 (germline): MNHEY, SVGAGI. Trimming at V came to 2 bases and at J to 4 bases, leaving 3 bases not matched to a gene. The CDR3 runs to 14 residues. CDR3 nucleotide sequence: TGTGCCAGCAGTTACGTGGGGACAGGCTATGGCTACACCTTC. Residues: CASSYVGTGYGYTF.

This clonotype was detected ten times or more. This chain links TRBV11-2 with TRBJ1-6, with D tentatively TRBD1 (5 bases). Germline assignment: CDR1 SGHAT and CDR2 FQNNGV. The CDR3 totals 13 residues. Trimming left V 3 bases short and J 9 bases short, with 9 bases between. For the CDR3, the DNA is TGTGCCAGCAGCTTGGAGGGGTTTTCACCCCTCCACTTT. Its protein is CASSLEGFSPLHF.

This clonotype has a handful of counts. The chain recombines TRBV2 with TRBJ1-5; tentatively, D is TRBD1 (5 bases). V was trimmed by 6 bases and J by 1 base, leaving 10 bases between them. The CDR3 covers 14 residues. The V gene's germline CDR1 is SNHLY and CDR2 FYNNEI. DNA of the CDR3: TGTGCCAGCAGCCAGGGTTGGAGCAATCAGCCCCAGCATTTT. Translation gives CASSQGWSNQPQHF.

This chain links TRBV9 with TRBJ2-3; possibly TRBD1 or TRBD2 for D (5 bases each). Germline CDR1 and CDR2: SGDLS and YYNGEE. Trimming left V 4 bases short and J 4 bases short, with 19 bases between. The CDR3 is made up of 16 amino acids. The CDR3 DNA sequence: TGTGCCAGCAGCCCCACCGGGACCCCGACGGCAGATACGCAGTATTTT. It encodes CASSPTGTPTADTQYF.

This clonotype showed up many times. The chain has TRBV12-3 or TRBV12-4 and TRBJ2-7, with no clear D. V lost 5 bases and J 6 bases, leaving 8 bases between the germline ends. The CDR3 covers 11 residues. This CDR3 is CASSPAREQYF. The CDR3 DNA follows: TGTGCCAGCAGTCCTGCACGCGAGCAGTACTTC.

This rearrangement joins TRBV6-5 to TRBJ2-1; D not resolved. V was clipped by 6 bases and J by 12 bases, with 12 bases between them. Germline V lookup: CDR1 MNHEY, CDR2 SVGAGI. The CDR3 has 11 amino acids. This CDR3 reads CASSQLWAQFF. The CDR3 nucleotides are TGTGCCAGCAGCCAACTTTGGGCGCAGTTCTTC.

The V and J genes are TRBV18 and TRBJ1-1, with D possibly matching TRBD1 (6 bases). The CDR3 runs 14 residues. Germline V lookup: CDR1 KGHSH, CDR2 LQKENI. Trimming cost V 6 bases and J 3 bases, with 14 bases left between them. CDR3 nucleotides: TGTGCCAGCTCCCCCGAGGGGGGGGACACTGAAGCTTTCTTT. Encoded protein: CASSPEGGDTEAFF.